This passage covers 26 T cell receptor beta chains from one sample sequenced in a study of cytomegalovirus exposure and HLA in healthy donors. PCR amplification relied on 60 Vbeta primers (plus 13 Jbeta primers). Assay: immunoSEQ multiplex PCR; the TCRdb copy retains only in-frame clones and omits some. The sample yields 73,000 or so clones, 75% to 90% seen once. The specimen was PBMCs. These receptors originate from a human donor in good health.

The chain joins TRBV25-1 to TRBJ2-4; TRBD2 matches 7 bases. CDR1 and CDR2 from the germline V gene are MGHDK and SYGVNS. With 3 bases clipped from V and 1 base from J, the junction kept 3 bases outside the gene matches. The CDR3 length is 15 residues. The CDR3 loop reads CASSEEGGAKNIQYF. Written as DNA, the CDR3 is TGTGCCAGCAGTGAGGAGGGAGGGGCCAAAAACATTCAGTACTTC.

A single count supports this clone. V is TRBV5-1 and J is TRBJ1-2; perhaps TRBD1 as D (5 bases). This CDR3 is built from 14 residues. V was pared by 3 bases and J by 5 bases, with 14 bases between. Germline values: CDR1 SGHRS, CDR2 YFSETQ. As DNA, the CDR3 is TGCGCCAGCAGCTCGGAAACAGGTCAATATGGCTACACCTTC. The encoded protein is CASSSETGQYGYTF.

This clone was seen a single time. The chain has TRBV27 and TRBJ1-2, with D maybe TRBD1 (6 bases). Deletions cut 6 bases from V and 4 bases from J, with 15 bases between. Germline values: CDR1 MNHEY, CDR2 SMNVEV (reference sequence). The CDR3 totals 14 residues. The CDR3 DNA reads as TGTGCCAGCAGCCCCAACAGGGTTGCCTATGGCTACACCTTC. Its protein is CASSPNRVAYGYTF.

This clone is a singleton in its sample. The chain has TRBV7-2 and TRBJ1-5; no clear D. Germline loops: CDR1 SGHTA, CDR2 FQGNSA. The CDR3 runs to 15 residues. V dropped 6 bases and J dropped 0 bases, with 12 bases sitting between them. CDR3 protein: CASSLDILSNQPQHF. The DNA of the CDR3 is TGTGCCAGCAGTCTCGACATTCTTAGCAATCAGCCCCAGCATTTT.

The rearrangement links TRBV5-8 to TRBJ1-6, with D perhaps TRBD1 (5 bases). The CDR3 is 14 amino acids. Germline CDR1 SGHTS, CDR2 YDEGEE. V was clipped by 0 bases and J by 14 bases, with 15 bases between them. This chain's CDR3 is CASSLGPDSMALHF. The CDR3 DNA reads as TGTGCCAGCAGCTTGGGACCCGACAGCATGGCCCTCCACTTT.

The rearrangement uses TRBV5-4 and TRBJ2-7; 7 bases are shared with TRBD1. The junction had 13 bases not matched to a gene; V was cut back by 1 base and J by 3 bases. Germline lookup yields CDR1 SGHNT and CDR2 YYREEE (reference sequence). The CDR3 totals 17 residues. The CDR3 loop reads CASSLHRQGGIVYEQYF. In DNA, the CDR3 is TGTGCCAGCAGCTTGCATCGACAGGGTGGGATAGTCTACGAGCAGTACTTC.

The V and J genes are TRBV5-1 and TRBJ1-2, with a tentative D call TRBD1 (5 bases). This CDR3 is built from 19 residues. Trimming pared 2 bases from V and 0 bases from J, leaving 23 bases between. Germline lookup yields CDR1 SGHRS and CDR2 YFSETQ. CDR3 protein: CASSLQGGRIDSTNYGYTF. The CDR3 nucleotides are TGCGCCAGCAGCTTACAAGGTGGGCGGATCGACAGCACTAACTATGGCTACACCTTC.

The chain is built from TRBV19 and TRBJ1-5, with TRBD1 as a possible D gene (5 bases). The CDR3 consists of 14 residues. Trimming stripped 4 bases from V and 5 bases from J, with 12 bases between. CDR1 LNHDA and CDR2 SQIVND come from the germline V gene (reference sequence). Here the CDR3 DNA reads TGTGCCAGTAGTAGCGCAGGGCGAGATCAGCCCCAGCATTTT. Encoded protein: CASSSAGRDQPQHF.

CDR3 region: CASSSRGTEAFF. The CDR3 coding sequence is TGTGCCAGCTCGTCCAGGGGCACTGAAGCTTTCTTT. The rearrangement joins TRBV18 to TRBJ1-1; a weak D match, TRBD1 (6 bases). Per the germline V gene, CDR1 is KGHSH and CDR2 is LQKENI. CDR3 length: 12 residues. Between the trimmed V and J ends, which lost 6 bases and 4 bases, there was a span of 9 bases.

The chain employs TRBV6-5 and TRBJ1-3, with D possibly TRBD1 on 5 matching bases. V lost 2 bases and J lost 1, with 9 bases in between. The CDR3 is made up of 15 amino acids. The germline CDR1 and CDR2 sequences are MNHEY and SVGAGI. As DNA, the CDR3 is TGTGCCAGCAGTTACAGTGGGGGGTCTGGAAACACCATATATTTT. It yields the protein CASSYSGGSGNTIYF.

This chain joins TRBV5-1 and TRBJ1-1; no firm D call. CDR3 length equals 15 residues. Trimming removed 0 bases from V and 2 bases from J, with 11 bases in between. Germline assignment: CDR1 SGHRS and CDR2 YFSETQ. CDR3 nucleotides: TGCGCCAGCAGCTTGGAAGCGGGGATTAACACTGAAGCTTTCTTT. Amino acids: CASSLEAGINTEAFF.

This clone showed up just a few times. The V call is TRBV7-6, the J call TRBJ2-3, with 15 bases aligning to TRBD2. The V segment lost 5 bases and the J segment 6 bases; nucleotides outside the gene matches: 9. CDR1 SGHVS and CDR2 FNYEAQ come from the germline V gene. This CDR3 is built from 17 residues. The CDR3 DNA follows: TGTGCCAGCAGCCTCCCACGGACTAGCGGGGGGGTGGATACGCAGTATTTT. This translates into CASSLPRTSGGVDTQYF.

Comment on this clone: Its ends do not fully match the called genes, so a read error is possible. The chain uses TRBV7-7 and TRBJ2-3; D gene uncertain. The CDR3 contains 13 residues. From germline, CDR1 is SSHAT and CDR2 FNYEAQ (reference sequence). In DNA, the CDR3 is TGTGCTAGCAGCCTGGGCAAGTTGAATACGCAGTATTTT. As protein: CASSLGKLNTQYF.

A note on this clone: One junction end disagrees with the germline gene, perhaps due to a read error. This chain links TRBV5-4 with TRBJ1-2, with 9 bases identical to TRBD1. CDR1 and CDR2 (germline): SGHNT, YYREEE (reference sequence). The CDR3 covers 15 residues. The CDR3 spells CASSQGQGDIYGYPF. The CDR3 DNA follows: TGTGCCAGCAGCCAGGGACAGGGTGATATCTATGGCTACCCCTTC.

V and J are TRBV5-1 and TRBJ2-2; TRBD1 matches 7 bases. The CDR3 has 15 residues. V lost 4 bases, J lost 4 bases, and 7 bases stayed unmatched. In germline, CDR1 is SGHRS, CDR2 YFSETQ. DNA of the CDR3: TGCGCCAGCAGCCCAGGGACAGCCGTCACCGGGGAGCTGTTTTTT. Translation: CASSPGTAVTGELFF.

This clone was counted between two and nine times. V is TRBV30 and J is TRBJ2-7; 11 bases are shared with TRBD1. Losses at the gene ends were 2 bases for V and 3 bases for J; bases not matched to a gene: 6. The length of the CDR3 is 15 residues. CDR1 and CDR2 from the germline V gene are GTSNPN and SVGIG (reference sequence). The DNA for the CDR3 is TGTGCCTGGAGTCCTAGAGGGACAGGGGGCTACGAGCAGTACTTC. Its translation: CAWSPRGTGGYEQYF.

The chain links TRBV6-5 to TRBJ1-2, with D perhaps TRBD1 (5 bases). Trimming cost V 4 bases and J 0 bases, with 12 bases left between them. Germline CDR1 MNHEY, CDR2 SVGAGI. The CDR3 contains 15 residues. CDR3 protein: CASSSRQRANYGYTF. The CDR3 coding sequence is TGTGCCAGCAGTTCCCGACAGCGAGCTAACTATGGCTACACCTTC.

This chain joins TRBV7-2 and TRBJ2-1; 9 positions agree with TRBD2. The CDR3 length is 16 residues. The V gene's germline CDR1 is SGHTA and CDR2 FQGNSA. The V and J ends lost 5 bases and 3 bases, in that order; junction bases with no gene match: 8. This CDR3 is CASSPNLAGNYNEQFF. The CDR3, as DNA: TGTGCCAGCAGCCCCAACCTAGCGGGAAACTACAATGAGCAGTTCTTC. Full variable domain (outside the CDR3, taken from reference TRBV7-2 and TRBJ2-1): GAGVSQSPSNKVTEKGKDVELRCDPISGHTALYWYRQSLGQGLEFLIYFQGNSAPDKSGLPSDRFSAERTGGSVSTLTIQRTQQEDSAVYLCASSPNLAGNYNEQFFGPGTRLTVL.

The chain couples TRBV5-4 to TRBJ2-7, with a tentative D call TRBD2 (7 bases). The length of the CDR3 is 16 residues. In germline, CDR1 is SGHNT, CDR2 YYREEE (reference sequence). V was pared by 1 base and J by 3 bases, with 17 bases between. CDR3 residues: CASSLKSGGPIYEQYF. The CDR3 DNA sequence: TGTGCCAGCAGCTTGAAGTCCGGGGGGCCCATCTACGAGCAGTACTTC.

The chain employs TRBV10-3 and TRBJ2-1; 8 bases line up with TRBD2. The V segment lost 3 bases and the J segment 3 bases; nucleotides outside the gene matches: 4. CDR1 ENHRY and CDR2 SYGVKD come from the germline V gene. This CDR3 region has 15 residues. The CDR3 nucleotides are TGTGCCATCAGTGATGGCGGGGGGCTCTACAATGAGCAGTTCTTC. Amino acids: CAISDGGGLYNEQFF.

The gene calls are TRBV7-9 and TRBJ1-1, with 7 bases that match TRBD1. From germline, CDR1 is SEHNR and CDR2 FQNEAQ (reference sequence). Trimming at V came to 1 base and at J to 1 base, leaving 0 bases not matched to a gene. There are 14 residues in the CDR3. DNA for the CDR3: TGTGCCAGCAGCTTAGGGACAGGGAACACTGAAGCTTTCTTT. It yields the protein CASSLGTGNTEAFF.

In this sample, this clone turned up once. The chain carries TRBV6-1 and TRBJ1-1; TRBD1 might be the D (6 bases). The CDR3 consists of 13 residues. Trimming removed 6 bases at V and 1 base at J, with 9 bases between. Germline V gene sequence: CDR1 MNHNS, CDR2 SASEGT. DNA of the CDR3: TGTGCCAGCAGCGGACAGAAGAACACTGAAGCTTTCTTT. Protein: CASSGQKNTEAFF.

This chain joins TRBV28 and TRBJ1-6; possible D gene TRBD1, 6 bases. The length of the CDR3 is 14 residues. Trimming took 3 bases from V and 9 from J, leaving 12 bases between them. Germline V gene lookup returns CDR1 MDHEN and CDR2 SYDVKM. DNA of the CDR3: TGTGCCAGCAGTTTTAGGGGGATCGGTTCACCCCTCCACTTT. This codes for CASSFRGIGSPLHF.

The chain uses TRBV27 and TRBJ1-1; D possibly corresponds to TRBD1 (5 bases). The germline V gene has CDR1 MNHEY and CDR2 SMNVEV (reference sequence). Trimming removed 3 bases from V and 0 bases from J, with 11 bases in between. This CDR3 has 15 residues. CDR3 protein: CASSFSQGLNTEAFF. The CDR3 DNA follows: TGTGCCAGCAGTTTTTCCCAGGGCTTGAACACTGAAGCTTTCTTT.

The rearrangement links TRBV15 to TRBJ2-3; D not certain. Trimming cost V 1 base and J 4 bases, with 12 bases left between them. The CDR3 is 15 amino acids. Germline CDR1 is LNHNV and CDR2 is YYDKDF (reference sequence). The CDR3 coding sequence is TGTGCCACCAGCAGAGTTCGCGGCGGCGCAGATACGCAGTATTTT. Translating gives CATSRVRGGADTQYF.

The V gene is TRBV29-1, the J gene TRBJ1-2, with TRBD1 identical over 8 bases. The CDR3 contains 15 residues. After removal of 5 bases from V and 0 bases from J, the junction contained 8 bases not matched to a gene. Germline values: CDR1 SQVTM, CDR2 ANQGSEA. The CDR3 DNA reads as TGCAGCGTTCAGAGCACAGGGGGGGCTAACTATGGCTACACCTTC. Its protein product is CSVQSTGGANYGYTF.